This T cell receptor (beta chain) was recovered during a study of regulatory T cells in long-lasting Graves disease. Study context: Treatment with antithyroid drugs for over 5 years, together with positive TSH receptor antibodies, meant persistent Graves' disease. General study findings and limits: Gene preferences differed: TRBV28, TRBJ1-2, TRBJ2-5 in persistent cases. Newly diagnosed Graves' patients had higher TCR diversity than persistent ones.

The TCR beta library used iRepertoire HTBI primers with Arm-PCR amplification of CDR3. TCRdb itself ran the multiplex PCR reads through MiXCR, one entry per CDR3 protein. Of a few hundred thousand distinct CDR3 sequences listed, 23% are singletons. The V end was cut by 6 bases, the J end by 4 bases, with 10 bases between. The CDR3 sequence is 14 residues long. Germline values: CDR1 MNHNS, CDR2 SASEGT. This clonotype has at least ten counts. No antigen is known for it. As for time point: persistent/refractory GD, antithyroid drugs over 5 years with positive TRAb. Scientists built the TCR library using RNA that was extracted from PBMCs. Graves' disease diagnosis was established per American Thyroid Association guidelines.

This TCR came from a female donor with Graves disease. J is TRBJ1-6 and V is TRBV6-1; no definite D call. This specimen was peripheral blood mononuclear cells (PBMCs), taken when the disease was refractory, from a patient treated with antithyroid drugs. The CDR3 coding sequence is TGTGCCAGCAGACGAGGGCCTTATAATTCACCCCTCCACTTT. Translation gives CASRRGPYNSPLHF.